A single sample is the source of the 21 T cell receptor beta chains below, sequenced in a study of blood T cell repertoires in COVID-19. Repertoires were generated with immunoSEQ multiplex PCR, while TCRdb's copy carries only in-frame clones and drops some. This table has around 250,000 clones, approximately 78% appearing once. Sequenced: peripheral blood. The receptors were sampled from a woman aged 18-29 years with acute or convalescent COVID-19.

This rearrangement joins TRBV6-6 to TRBJ1-2; no reliable D call. CDR1 MNHNY and CDR2 SVGAGI come from the germline V gene (reference sequence). The germline V and J ends were trimmed by 4 bases and 2 bases, with 14 bases remaining between them. The length of the CDR3 is 15 residues. CDR3 coding DNA: TGTGCCAGCAGTTTCCCCCTTGTCGGGAACTATGGCTACACCTTC. The encoded protein is CASSFPLVGNYGYTF.

The gene calls are TRBV5-4 and TRBJ2-1; 16 positions agree with TRBD2. Germline V CDR1 and CDR2: SGHNT, YYREEE (reference sequence). The V gene end was trimmed by 4 bases and the J gene end by 1 base; junction bases not matched to a gene: 5. The CDR3 loop spans 18 amino acids. CDR3 protein: CASSMGGLAGGSYNEQFF. CDR3 bases: TGTGCCAGCAGCATGGGGGGACTAGCGGGAGGGTCCTACAATGAGCAGTTCTTC. The whole variable domain, filled in from reference TRBV5-4 and TRBJ2-1, reads ETGVTQSPTHLIKTRGQQVTLRCSSQSGHNTVSWYQQALGQGPQFIFQYYREEENGRGNFPPRFSGLQFPNYSSELNVNALELDDSALYLCASSMGGLAGGSYNEQFFGPGTRLTVL.

The chain combines TRBV18 with TRBJ2-5, with D tentatively TRBD1 (5 bases). Germline CDR1 KGHSH, CDR2 LQKENI. The CDR3 is made up of 11 amino acids. Trimming removed 6 bases from V and 3 bases from J, with 5 bases in between. The CDR3 loop reads CASSTEETQYF. CDR3 in DNA: TGTGCCAGCTCGACAGAAGAGACCCAGTACTTC.

The sample holds a few counts of this clone. The chain has TRBV7-6 and TRBJ2-5; D gene uncertain. The germline V and J ends were trimmed by 1 base and 1 base, with 10 bases remaining between them. Germline CDR1 SGHVS, CDR2 FNYEAQ. This CDR3 spans 15 amino acids. Here the CDR3 DNA reads TGTGCCAGCAGCTTAGGGGCAACGACCCAAGAGACCCAGTACTTC. Protein product: CASSLGATTQETQYF.

V gene TRBV7-8 combines with J gene TRBJ2-2, with D possibly TRBD2 on 6 matching bases. With 3 bases removed from V and 4 bases from J, the gap between germline ends came to 18 bases. Germline CDR1 is SGHVS and CDR2 is FQNEAQ. The length of the CDR3 is 17 residues. For the CDR3, the DNA is TGTGCCAGCAGCTTCCCCACCTCGGAGGGTCCCACCGGGGAGCTGTTTTTT. Its translation is CASSFPTSEGPTGELFF.

V and J are TRBV5-1 and TRBJ1-1, with D unclear. The V and J ends lost 2 bases and 0 bases respectively, with 14 bases between them. From germline, CDR1 is SGHRS and CDR2 YFSETQ. The CDR3 covers 16 residues. CDR3 DNA: TGCGCCAGCAGCTTCTCATTTATCGGGGTGAACACTGAAGCTTTCTTT. Translation: CASSFSFIGVNTEAFF.

This chain connects TRBV16 to TRBJ2-7; D perhaps matches TRBD2 (5 bases). Trimming cost V 2 bases and J 1 base, with 12 bases left between them. CDR1 and CDR2 from the germline V gene are KGHSY and FQNENV. The CDR3 has 15 amino acids. The CDR3 nucleotides are TGTGCCAGCAGCCAAACTAGAGGGCAGTCCTACGAGCAGTACTTC. This sequence encodes CASSQTRGQSYEQYF.

The chain links TRBV4-1 to TRBJ1-5; 7 positions agree with TRBD1. CDR1 is MGHRA and CDR2 is YSYEKL in the germline V gene. With V trimmed by 1 base and J by 2 bases, 11 bases remained unmatched. There are 18 residues in the CDR3. CDR3 sequence (DNA): TGCGCCAGCAGCCAAGGAGGGACAGCCGTGGAGGGCAATCAGCCCCAGCATTTT. Protein sequence: CASSQGGTAVEGNQPQHF.

CDR3 in amino acids: CASFNPAVYNEQFF. The DNA for the CDR3 is TGTGCCAGCTTTAACCCCGCGGTCTACAATGAGCAGTTCTTC. The genes are TRBV11-2 and TRBJ2-1; D is uncertain. The ends were cut back, 8 bases at V and 3 bases at J, with 14 bases in the middle. Germline V lookup: CDR1 SGHAT, CDR2 FQNNGV. The CDR3 runs 14 residues.

As concerns this clone: Different DNA sequences within this sample yield the same CDR3. The genes are TRBV12-3 or TRBV12-4 and TRBJ1-2; perhaps TRBD1 as D (5 bases). The ends were cut back, 1 base at V and 2 bases at J, with 5 bases in the middle. CDR3 length equals 13 residues. CDR3 nucleotide sequence: TGTGCCAGCAGTTTAGGACAGAACTATGGCTACACCTTC. It specifies CASSLGQNYGYTF.

This chain connects TRBV5-6 to TRBJ1-4; 9 bases map to TRBD1. Germline trimming cut 3 bases from V and 2 bases from J; bases unmatched to any gene: 5. This CDR3 has 16 amino acids. Germline CDR1 is SGHDT and CDR2 is YYEEEE. DNA for the CDR3: TGTGCCAGCAGCTCGGACAGGGGATTCACTAATGAAAAACTGTTTTTT. Translation: CASSSDRGFTNEKLFF.

This clone was seen once. The chain joins TRBV15 to TRBJ2-2; 11 bases match TRBD2. The CDR3 is 17 amino acids. V trimming: 4 bases; J trimming: 0 bases; junction bases outside the gene matches: 4. Germline assignment: CDR1 LNHNV and CDR2 YYDKDF (reference sequence). The CDR3 nucleotides read TGTGCCACCAGCAAACCGGGACTAGCGGCGAACACCGGGGAGCTGTTTTTT. It translates to CATSKPGLAANTGELFF.

In this sample, this clone turned up once. The rearrangement uses TRBV7-2 and TRBJ2-1, with 12 bases aligning to TRBD2. This CDR3 is built from 17 residues. Trimming cost V 1 base and J 6 bases; bases outside gene matches: 7. Germline CDR1 and CDR2: SGHTA and FQGNSA. This CDR3 is CASSLGLAGVWGNEQFF. CDR3 coding DNA: TGTGCCAGCAGCTTAGGACTAGCGGGAGTATGGGGCAATGAGCAGTTCTTC.

The V and J genes are TRBV3-1 (or the pseudogene TRBV3-2) and TRBJ2-1; possible D gene TRBD1, 6 bases. V was cut by 4 bases and J by 3 bases, with 10 bases left in between. Germline lookup yields CDR1 LGHDT and CDR2 YNNKEL (reference sequence). The CDR3 is made up of 14 amino acids. CDR3 nucleotides: TGTGCCAGCAGCCCCCAGACAGGCTACAATGAGCAGTTCTTC. Translation: CASSPQTGYNEQFF.

The genes are TRBV3-1 (or the pseudogene TRBV3-2) and TRBJ1-2, with TRBD1 identical over 7 bases. CDR1 is LGHDT and CDR2 is YNNKEL in the germline V gene (reference sequence). CDR3 length: 14 amino acids. The V segment lost 0 bases and the J segment 12 bases; nucleotides outside the gene matches: 10. The CDR3 DNA reads as TGTGCCAGCAGCCAAGATTCGACAGGGCTACTTAACACCTTC. This sequence encodes CASSQDSTGLLNTF.

The V gene is TRBV4-2, the J gene TRBJ2-7, with 8 bases lining up with TRBD2. The CDR3 has 15 amino acids. The ends lost 4 bases at V and 3 bases at J; junction bases unmatched: 8. CDR1 is LGHNA and CDR2 is YNFKEQ in the germline V gene. CDR3 residues: CASSPFDSGVYEQYF. In DNA, the CDR3 is TGTGCCAGCAGCCCCTTCGATAGCGGGGTCTACGAGCAGTACTTC.

This chain links TRBV4-3 with TRBJ2-2; the match to TRBD1 covers 7 bases. V lost 3 bases and J lost 2; bases outside the gene matches: 3. The CDR3 covers 15 residues. Per the germline V gene, CDR1 is LGHNA and CDR2 is YSLEER. This CDR3 is CASSQTGFNTGELFF. As DNA, the CDR3 is TGCGCCAGCAGCCAGACAGGGTTCAACACCGGGGAGCTGTTTTTT.

The chain combines TRBV4-3 with TRBJ2-7, with 8 bases identical to TRBD1. This CDR3 is built from 16 residues. Germline V gives CDR1 LGHNA, CDR2 YSLEER. V was pared by 3 bases and J by 3 bases, with 10 bases of the junction left unmatched. The CDR3 bases are TGCGCCAGCAGCCACACGGGACAGGACCCCTACTACGAGCAGTACTTC. It yields the protein CASSHTGQDPYYEQYF.

J is TRBJ1-4 and V is TRBV5-1; D is ambiguous. CDR3 length: 14 amino acids. Trimming cost V 0 bases and J 5 bases, with 8 bases left between them. Germline-derived CDR1 and CDR2 are SGHRS and YFSETQ. The CDR3 region has the DNA TGCGCCAGCAGCTTGGGGCAGTCCAATGAAAAACTGTTTTTT. As protein: CASSLGQSNEKLFF.

This clone turned up a few times. The CDR3: CASSPGTFGNQPQHF. The CDR3 nucleotides are TGCGCCAGCAGCCCCGGTACGTTCGGCAATCAGCCCCAGCATTTT. This chain connects TRBV5-1 to TRBJ1-5; D is uncertain. Germline lookup yields CDR1 SGHRS and CDR2 YFSETQ. V dropped 4 bases and J dropped 2 bases, with 13 bases sitting between them. The CDR3 is made up of 15 amino acids.

V and J are TRBV11-2 and TRBJ2-3; TRBD2 aligns across 9 bases. Germline values: CDR1 SGHAT, CDR2 FQNNGV. Losses at the gene ends were 4 bases for V and 1 base for J; bases not matched to a gene: 3. The CDR3 covers 15 residues. Here the CDR3 reads CASSSVAGGTDTQYF. CDR3 nucleotides: TGTGCCAGCAGCTCCGTAGCGGGAGGCACAGATACGCAGTATTTT.